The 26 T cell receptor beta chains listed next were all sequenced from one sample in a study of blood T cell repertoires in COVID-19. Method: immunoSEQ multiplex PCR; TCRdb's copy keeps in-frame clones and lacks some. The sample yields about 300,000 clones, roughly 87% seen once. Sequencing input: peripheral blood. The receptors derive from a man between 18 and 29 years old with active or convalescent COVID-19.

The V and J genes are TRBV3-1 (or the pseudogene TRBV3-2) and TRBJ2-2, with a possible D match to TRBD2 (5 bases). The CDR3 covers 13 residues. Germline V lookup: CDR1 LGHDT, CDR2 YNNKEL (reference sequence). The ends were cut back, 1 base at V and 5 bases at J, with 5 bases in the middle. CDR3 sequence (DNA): TGTGCCAGCAGCCAAGGGGAGACCGGGGAGCTGTTTTTT. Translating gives CASSQGETGELFF.

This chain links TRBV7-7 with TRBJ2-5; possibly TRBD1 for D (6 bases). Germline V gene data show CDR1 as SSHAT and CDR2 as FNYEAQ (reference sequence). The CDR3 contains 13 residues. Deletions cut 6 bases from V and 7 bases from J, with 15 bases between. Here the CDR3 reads CASRRTALGTQYF. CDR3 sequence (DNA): TGTGCCAGCAGAAGGACAGCACTCGGGACCCAGTACTTC.

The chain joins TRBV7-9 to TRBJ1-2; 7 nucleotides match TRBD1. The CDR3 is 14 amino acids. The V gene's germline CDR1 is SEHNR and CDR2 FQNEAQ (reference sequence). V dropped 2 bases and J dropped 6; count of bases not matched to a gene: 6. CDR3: CASSLRGHGDGYTF. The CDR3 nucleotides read TGTGCCAGCAGCTTAAGGGGGCATGGGGATGGCTACACCTTC.

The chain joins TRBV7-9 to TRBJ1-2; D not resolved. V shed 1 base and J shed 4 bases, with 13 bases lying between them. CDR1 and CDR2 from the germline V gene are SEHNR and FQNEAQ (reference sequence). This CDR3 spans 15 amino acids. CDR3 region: CASSLGPRLIYGYTF. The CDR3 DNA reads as TGTGCCAGCAGCTTAGGGCCGCGGCTGATCTATGGCTACACCTTC.

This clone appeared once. The chain's CDR3 is CASSQAEGGGSGNEQFF. The CDR3 bases are TGCGCCAGCAGCCAAGCGGAAGGCGGGGGGTCTGGGAATGAGCAGTTCTTC. The chain joins TRBV4-1 to TRBJ2-1, with 8 bases that match TRBD2. Trimming removed 1 base from V and 7 bases from J; junction bases left unmatched: 12. CDR1 is MGHRA, CDR2 YSYEKL, per germline. This CDR3 contains 17 residues.

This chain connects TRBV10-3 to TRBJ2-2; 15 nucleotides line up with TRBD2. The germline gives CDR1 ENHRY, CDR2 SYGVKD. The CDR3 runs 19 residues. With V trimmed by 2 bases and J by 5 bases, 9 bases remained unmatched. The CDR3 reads CAISERTGLAGGHTGELFF. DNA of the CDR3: TGTGCCATCAGTGAGAGAACAGGACTAGCGGGGGGGCATACCGGGGAGCTGTTTTTT.

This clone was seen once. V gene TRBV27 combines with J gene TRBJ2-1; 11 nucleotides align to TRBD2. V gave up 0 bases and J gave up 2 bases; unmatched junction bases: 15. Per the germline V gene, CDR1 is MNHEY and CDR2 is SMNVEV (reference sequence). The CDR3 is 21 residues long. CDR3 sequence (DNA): TGTGCCAGCAGTTTATCCCCTCCCTTTCATCCGACTAGCGGGGCCTACAATGAGCAGTTCTTC. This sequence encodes CASSLSPPFHPTSGAYNEQFF.

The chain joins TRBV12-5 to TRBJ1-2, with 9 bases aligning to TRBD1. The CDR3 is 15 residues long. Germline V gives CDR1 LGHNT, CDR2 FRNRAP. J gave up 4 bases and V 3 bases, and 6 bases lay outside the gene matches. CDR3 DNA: TGTGCTAGTGGTTTTGGGACAGGGCAGATCTATGGCTACACCTTC. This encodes CASGFGTGQIYGYTF.

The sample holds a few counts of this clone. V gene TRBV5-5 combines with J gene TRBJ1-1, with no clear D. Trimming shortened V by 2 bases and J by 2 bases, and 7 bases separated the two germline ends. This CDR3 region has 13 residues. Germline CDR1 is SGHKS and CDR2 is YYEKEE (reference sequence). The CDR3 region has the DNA TGTGCCAGCAGCTTATTTAAAAACACTGAAGCTTTCTTT. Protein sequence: CASSLFKNTEAFF.

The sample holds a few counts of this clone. In nucleotides, the CDR3 is TGTGCCAGTAGTATCTTTGGCACCGACTATGGCTACACCTTC. This codes for CASSIFGTDYGYTF. This rearrangement joins TRBV19 to TRBJ1-2, with unresolved D. The CDR3 is 14 amino acids. The V end was cut by 3 bases, the J end by 3 bases, with 11 bases between. Per germline, CDR1 LNHDA and CDR2 SQIVND (reference sequence).

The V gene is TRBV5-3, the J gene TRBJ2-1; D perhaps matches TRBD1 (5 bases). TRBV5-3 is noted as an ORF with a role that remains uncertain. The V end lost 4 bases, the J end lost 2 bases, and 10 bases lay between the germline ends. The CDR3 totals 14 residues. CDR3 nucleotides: TGTGCCAGAAGCCTGGGGCTGACCTACAATGAGCAGTTCTTC. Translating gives CARSLGLTYNEQFF.

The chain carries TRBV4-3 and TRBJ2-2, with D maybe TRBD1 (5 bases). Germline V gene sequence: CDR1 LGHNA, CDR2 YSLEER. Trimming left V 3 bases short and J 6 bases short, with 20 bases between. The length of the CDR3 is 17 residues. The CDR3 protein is CASSHQNLGRAAGELFF. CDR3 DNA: TGCGCCAGCAGCCATCAGAACCTGGGCAGGGCTGCCGGGGAGCTGTTTTTT.

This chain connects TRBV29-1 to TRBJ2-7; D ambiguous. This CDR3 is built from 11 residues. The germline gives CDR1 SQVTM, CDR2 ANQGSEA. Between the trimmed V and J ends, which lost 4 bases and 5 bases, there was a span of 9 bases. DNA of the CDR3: TGCAGCGTTGGCGGCAGCAACGAGCAGTACTTC. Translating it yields CSVGGSNEQYF.

This CDR3 is CASSLWGPRTYEQYF. The CDR3 DNA reads TGTGCCAGCAGCTTGTGGGGCCCTCGAACCTACGAGCAGTACTTC. The chain is built from TRBV5-6 and TRBJ2-7; possibly TRBD1 for D (5 bases). Trimming removed 1 base from V and 2 bases from J, with 13 bases in between. CDR1 is SGHDT, CDR2 YYEEEE, per germline. The CDR3 loop spans 15 amino acids.

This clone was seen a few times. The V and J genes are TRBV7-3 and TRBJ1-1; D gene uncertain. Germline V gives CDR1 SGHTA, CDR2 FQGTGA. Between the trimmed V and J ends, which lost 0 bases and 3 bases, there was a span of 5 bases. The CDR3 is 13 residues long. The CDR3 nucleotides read TGTGCCAGCAGCTTAACGATAGACACTGAAGCTTTCTTT. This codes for CASSLTIDTEAFF. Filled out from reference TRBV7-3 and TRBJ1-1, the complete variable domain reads GAGVSQTPSNKVTEKGKYVELRCDPISGHTALYWYRQSLGQGPEFLIYFQGTGAADDSGLPNDRFFAVRPEGSVSTLKIQRTERGDSAVYLCASSLTIDTEAFFGQGTRLTVV.

CDR3 nucleotide sequence: TGTGCCAGCAGATCACAACAGGGGATACACACCGGGGAGCTGTTTTTT. This encodes CASRSQQGIHTGELFF. V usage is TRBV7-9 and J usage is TRBJ2-2; 7 bases agree with TRBD1. Germline V CDR1 and CDR2: SEHNR, FQNEAQ (reference sequence). Trimming cost V 6 bases and J 3 bases; bases outside gene matches: 10. This CDR3 region has 16 residues. The full variable domain, its missing parts supplied by reference TRBV7-9 and TRBJ2-2, is DTGVSQNPRHKITKRGQNVTFRCDPISEHNRLYWYRQTLGQGPEFLTYFQNEAQLEKSRLLSDRFSAERPKGSFSTLEIQRTEQGDSAMYLCASRSQQGIHTGELFFGEGSRLTVL.

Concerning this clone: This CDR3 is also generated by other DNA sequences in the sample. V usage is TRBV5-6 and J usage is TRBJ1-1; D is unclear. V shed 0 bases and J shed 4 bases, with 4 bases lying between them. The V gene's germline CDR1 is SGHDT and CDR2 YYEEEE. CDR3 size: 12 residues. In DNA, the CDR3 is TGTGCCAGCAGCTTGGGCAGCACTGAAGCTTTCTTT. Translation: CASSLGSTEAFF. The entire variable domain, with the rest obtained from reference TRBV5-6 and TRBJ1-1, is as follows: DAGVTQSPTHLIKTRGQQVTLRCSPKSGHDTVSWYQQALGQGPQFIFQYYEEEERQRGNFPDRFSGHQFPNYSSELNVNALLLGDSALYLCASSLGSTEAFFGQGTRLTVV.

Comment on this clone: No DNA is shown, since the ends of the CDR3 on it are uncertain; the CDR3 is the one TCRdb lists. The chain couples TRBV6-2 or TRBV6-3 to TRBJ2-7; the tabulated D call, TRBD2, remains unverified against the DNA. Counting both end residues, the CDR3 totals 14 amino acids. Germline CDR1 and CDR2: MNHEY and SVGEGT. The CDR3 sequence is CASSWSSGWARGSV.

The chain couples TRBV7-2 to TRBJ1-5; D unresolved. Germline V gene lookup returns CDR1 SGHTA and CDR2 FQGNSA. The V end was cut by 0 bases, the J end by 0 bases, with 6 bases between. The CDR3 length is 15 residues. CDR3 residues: CASSLADNSNQPQHF. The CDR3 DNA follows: TGTGCCAGCAGCTTAGCAGACAATAGCAATCAGCCCCAGCATTTT.

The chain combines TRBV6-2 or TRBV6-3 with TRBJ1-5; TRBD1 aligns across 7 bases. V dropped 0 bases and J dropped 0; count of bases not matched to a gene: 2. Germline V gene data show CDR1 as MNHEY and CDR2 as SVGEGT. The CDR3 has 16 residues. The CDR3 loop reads CASSYSTGHSNQPQHF. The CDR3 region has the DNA TGTGCCAGCAGTTACTCGACAGGGCATAGCAATCAGCCCCAGCATTTT.

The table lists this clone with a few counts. The CDR3 region is CASFGLARIQAGNEQFF. In DNA, the CDR3 is TGTGCTAGTTTCGGGTTGGCGCGGATTCAAGCGGGCAATGAGCAGTTCTTC. This chain connects TRBV12-5 to TRBJ2-1; D perhaps matches TRBD2 (6 bases). The CDR3 is 17 residues long. V was shortened by 8 bases and J by 6 bases, with 26 bases between the two germline ends. CDR1 LGHNT and CDR2 FRNRAP come from the germline V gene.

CDR3 in DNA: TGTGCCAGCAGTGACTCGTCCAGCGGGGAGACAGATACGCAGTATTTT. Amino acids: CASSDSSSGETDTQYF. This chain joins TRBV6-4 and TRBJ2-3, with 7 bases lining up with TRBD2. Germline CDR1 is MRHNA and CDR2 is SNTAGT. CDR3 length: 16 residues. V lost 0 bases and J lost 3; bases outside the gene matches: 6.

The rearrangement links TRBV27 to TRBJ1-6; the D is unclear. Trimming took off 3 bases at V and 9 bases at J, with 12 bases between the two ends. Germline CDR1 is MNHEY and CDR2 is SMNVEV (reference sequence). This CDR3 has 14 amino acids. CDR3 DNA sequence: TGTGCCAGCAGTTTGGGTGGGAGGAGTTCACCCCTCCACTTT. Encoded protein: CASSLGGRSSPLHF.

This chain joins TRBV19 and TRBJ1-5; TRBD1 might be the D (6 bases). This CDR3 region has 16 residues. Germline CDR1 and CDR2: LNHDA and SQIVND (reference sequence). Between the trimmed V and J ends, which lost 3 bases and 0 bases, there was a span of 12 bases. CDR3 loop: CASSILQGRSNQPQHF. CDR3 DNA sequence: TGTGCCAGTAGTATCCTGCAGGGGCGTAGCAATCAGCCCCAGCATTTT. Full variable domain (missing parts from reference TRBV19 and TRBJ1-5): DGGITQSPKYLFRKEGQNVTLSCEQNLNHDAMYWYRQDPGQGLRLIYYSQIVNDFQKGDIAEGYSVSREKKESFPLTVTSAQKNPTAFYLCASSILQGRSNQPQHFGDGTRLSIL.

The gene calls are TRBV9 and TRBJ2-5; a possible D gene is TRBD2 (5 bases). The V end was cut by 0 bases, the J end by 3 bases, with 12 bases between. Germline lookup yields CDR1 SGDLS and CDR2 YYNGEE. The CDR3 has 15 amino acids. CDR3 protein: CASSVARAGEETQYF. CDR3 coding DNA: TGTGCCAGCAGCGTAGCTCGTGCCGGGGAAGAGACCCAGTACTTC.

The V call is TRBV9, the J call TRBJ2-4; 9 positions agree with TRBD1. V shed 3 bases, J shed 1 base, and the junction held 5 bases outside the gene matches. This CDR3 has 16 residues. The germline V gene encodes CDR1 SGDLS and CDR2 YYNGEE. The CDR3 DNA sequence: TGTGCCAGCAGCGGACCCGGACAGGGGGCCAAAAACATTCAGTACTTC. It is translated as CASSGPGQGAKNIQYF.